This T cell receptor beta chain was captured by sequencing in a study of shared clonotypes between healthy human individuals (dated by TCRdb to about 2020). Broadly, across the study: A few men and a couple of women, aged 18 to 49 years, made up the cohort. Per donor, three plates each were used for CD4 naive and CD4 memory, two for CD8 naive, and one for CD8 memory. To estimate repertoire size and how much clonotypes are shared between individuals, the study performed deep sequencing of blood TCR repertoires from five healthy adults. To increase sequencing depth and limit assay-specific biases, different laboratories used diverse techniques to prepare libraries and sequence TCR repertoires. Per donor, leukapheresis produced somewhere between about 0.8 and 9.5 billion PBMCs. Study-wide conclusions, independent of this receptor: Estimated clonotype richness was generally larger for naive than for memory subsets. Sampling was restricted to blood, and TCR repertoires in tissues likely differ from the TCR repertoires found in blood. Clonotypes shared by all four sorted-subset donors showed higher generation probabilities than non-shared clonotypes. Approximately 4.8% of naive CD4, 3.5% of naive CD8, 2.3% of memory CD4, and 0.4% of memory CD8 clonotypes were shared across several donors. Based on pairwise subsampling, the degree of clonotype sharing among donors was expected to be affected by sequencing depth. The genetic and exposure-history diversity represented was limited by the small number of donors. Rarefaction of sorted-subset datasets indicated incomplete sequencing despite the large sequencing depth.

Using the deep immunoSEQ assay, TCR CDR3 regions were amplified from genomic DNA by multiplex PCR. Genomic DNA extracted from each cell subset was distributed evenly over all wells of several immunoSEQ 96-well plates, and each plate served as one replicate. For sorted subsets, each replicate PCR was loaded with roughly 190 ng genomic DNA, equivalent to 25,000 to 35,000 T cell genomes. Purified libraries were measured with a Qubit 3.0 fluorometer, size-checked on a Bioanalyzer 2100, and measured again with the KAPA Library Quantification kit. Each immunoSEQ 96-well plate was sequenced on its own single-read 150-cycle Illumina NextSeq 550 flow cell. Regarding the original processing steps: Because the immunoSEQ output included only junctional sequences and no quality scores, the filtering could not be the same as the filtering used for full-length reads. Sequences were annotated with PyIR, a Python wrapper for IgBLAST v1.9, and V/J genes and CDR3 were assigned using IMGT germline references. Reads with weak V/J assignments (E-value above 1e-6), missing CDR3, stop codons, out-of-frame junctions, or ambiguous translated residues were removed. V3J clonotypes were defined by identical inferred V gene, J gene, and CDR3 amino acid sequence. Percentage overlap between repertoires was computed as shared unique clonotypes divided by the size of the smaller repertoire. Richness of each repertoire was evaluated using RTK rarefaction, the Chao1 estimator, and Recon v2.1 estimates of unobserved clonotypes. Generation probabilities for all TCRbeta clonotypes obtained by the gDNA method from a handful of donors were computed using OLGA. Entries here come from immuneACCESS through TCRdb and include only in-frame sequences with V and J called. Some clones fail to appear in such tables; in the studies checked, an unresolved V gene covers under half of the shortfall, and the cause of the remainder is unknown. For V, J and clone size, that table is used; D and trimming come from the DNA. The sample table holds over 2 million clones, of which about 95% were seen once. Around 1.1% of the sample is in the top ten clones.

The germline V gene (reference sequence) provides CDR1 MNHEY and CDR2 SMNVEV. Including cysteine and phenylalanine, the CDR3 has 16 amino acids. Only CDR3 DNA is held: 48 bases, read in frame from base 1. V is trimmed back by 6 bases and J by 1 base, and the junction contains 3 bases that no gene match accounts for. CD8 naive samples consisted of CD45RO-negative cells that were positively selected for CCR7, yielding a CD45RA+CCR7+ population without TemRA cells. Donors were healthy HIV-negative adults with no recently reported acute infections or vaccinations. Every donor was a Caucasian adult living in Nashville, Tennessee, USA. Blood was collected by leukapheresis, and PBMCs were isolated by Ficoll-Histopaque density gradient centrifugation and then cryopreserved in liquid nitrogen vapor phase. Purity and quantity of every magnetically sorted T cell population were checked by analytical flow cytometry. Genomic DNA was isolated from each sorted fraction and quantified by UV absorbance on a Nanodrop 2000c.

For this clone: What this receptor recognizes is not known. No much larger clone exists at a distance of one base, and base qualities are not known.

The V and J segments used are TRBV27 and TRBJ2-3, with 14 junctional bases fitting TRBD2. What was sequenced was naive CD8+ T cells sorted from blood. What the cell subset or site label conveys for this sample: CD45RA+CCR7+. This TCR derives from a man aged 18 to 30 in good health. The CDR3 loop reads CASRGLAGAGTDTQYF. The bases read TGTGCCAGCAGGGGACTAGCGGGGGCTGGCACAGATACGCAGTATTTT.